This T cell receptor beta chain came from a study of cytomegalovirus exposure and HLA in healthy donors. Study results and limitations: Through in vitro validation, three CMV-associated chains were shown to be specific for CMV antigens. Subsequent analysis revealed that first-cohort TCR clusters tended to co-occur in the 95 to 150 validation repertoires. Whilst most TCR sequences proved rare, a subset of public TCRs occurred across many donors.

Note on this clone: No antigen is known for it.

Sequenced by immunoSEQ multiplex PCR; TCRdb stores in-frame clones only, minus some. The repertoire holds about 170,000 clones, roughly 91% seen once, with about 9.3% in the top ten. The source is a woman younger than 30 in good health and CMV-seropositive. Sequenced sample: PBMCs.

This CDR3 is CASSLPTGTNTGELFF. Written as DNA, the CDR3 is TGTGCCAGCAGCTTACCTACGGGAACCAACACCGGGGAGCTGTTTTTT. The chain joins TRBV7-9 to TRBJ2-2; D is possibly TRBD2 (5 bases). Trimming took 2 bases from V and 2 from J, leaving 12 bases between them. Germline CDR1 is SEHNR and CDR2 is FQNEAQ (reference sequence). The CDR3 is 16 residues long.